Listed below are T cell receptor beta chains from one sample, sequenced in a study of beta chain features in type 1 diabetes. Method: immunoSEQ multiplex PCR; TCRdb's copy keeps in-frame clones and lacks some. This table holds nearly 700,000 clones, under 15% found once. The sequenced sample consisted of naive CD4+ T cells from blood. Source of these receptors: a man aged 18 to 30 with type 1 diabetes. Both conserved end residues are part of each CDR3. A D gene is named only where the DNA matches it firmly. Rows may omit the clone size; those that give it use once, few, many or a size class.

clone size	J gene	D gene	V gene	CDR3 DNA	CDR3 protein
few	TRBJ1-1	-	TRBV7-9	TGTGCCAGCAGCTTGGAGCAGAACACTGAAGCTTTCTTT	CASSLEQNTEAFF
-	TRBJ1-4	-	TRBV30	TGTGCCTGGAGTCGGCTCTTTAATGAAAAACTGTTTTTT	CAWSRLFNEKLFF
few	TRBJ2-7	-	TRBV28	TGTGCCAGCAGCGGGACGGCCTACGAGCAGTACTTC	CASSGTAYEQYF
-	TRBJ1-2	TRBD1	TRBV5-1	TGCGCCAGCAGCTCGGACAGGCCGATATATGGCTACACCTTC	CASSSDRPIYGYTF
few	TRBJ2-4	TRBD2	TRBV4-2	TGTGCCAGCAGCCAAGAATCGGGGGGAGCCAAAAACATTCAGTACTTC	CASSQESGGAKNIQYF
few	TRBJ2-1	-	TRBV27	TGTGCCAGCACAGATGGACAGTACAATGAGCAGTTCTTC	CASTDGQYNEQFF
few	TRBJ2-7	TRBD2	TRBV6-5	TGTGCCAGCACCCCTACCGGGGGGGCATTCTACGAGCAGTACTTC	CASTPTGGAFYEQYF
few	TRBJ1-3	-	TRBV7-9	TGTGCCAGCAGCGGGACCTCTGGAAACACCATATATTTT	CASSGTSGNTIYF
-	TRBJ2-7	-	TRBV25-1	TGTGCCAGCAGTGACAGACGGACAAGCTTGAGTCGCTACGAGCAGTACTTC	CASSDRRTSLSRYEQYF
-	TRBJ2-5	TRBD1	TRBV5-1	TGCGCCAGCAGCCGACAGGGTGTGAACCAAGAGACCCAGTACTTC	CASSRQGVNQETQYF
few	TRBJ1-2	-	TRBV2	TGTGCCAGCACCTTGGACCTTAACTATGGCTACACCTTC	CASTLDLNYGYTF
-	TRBJ2-2	-	TRBV11-1	TGTGCCAGCAGCGCGCACCCGAACACCGGGGAGCTGTTTTTT	CASSAHPNTGELFF
few	TRBJ2-2	TRBD2	TRBV5-6	TGTGCCAGCAGCTTGGAGGGACTAGCGGGTACCGGGGAGCTGTTTTTT	CASSLEGLAGTGELFF
-	TRBJ1-2	-	TRBV4-1	TGCGCCAGCAGCCAAGAATCGCTTTCTAACTATGGCTACACCTTC	CASSQESLSNYGYTF
many	TRBJ2-3	TRBD2	TRBV7-9	TGTGCCAGCAGTGAGACTAGCGGGGGCCGTACGCAGTATTTT	CASSETSGGRTQYF
-	TRBJ1-5	-	TRBV6-6	TGTGCCAGCAGTCACAACCGGCAGCCCCAGCATTTT	CASSHNRQPQHF
few	TRBJ2-7	-	TRBV7-7	TGTGCCAGCAGCCTCCCCGGGGGCGAGCAGTACTTC	CASSLPGGEQYF
few	TRBJ2-3	TRBD2	TRBV9	TGTGCCAGCAGCGTCGGACTAGCGGGCACAGATACGCAGTATTTT	CASSVGLAGTDTQYF
-	TRBJ1-5	-	TRBV27	TGTGCCAGCAGTTCCGACCCGGTGGTCGGGCCCCAGCATTTT	CASSSDPVVGPQHF
few	TRBJ1-1	-	TRBV5-4	TGTGCCAGCAGAGCCCAGGCGAACACTGAAGCTTTCTTT	CASRAQANTEAFF
-	TRBJ2-6	-	TRBV6-5	TGTGCCTCCTCCCGGGGGCTAGGGGCCAACGTCCTGACTTTC	CASSRGLGANVLTF
-	TRBJ2-1	TRBD2	TRBV5-6	TGTGCCAGCAGCCGAAGGACTAGCGGGGGCCATGCGGGTGAGCAGTTCTTC	CASSRRTSGGHAGEQFF
few	TRBJ2-7	TRBD1	TRBV27	TGTGCCAGCAGTTTTGGGCAGGGGGAGTACGAGCAGTACTTC	CASSFGQGEYEQYF
few	TRBJ2-3	-	TRBV28	TGTGCCAGCAGTCCCTCGGGGGCCGCCACAGATACGCAGTATTTT	CASSPSGAATDTQYF
-	TRBJ2-2	-	TRBV9	TGTGCCAGCAGCGTAGGATTCGGGGGAGCCGGGGAGCTGTTTTTT	CASSVGFGGAGELFF
few	TRBJ2-5	TRBD1	TRBV11-2	TGTGCCAGCAGCTCGACAGGGGGAGAGACCCAGTACTTC	CASSSTGGETQYF
few	TRBJ2-3	-	TRBV7-9	TGTGCCGGATCGGGGGCAGATACGCAGTATTTT	CAGSGADTQYF
-	TRBJ2-6	-	TRBV7-7	TGTGCTAGCAGCTCCTGGGCACATCCCTCTGGGGCCAACGTCCTGACTTTC	CASSSWAHPSGANVLTF
-	TRBJ2-7	-	TRBV4-1	TGCGCCAGCAGCCAAGGGGGACACACAATCTCCTACGAGCAGTACTTC	CASSQGGHTISYEQYF
few	TRBJ1-2	-	TRBV19	TGTGCCAGTAGGCGAGGTTCTAACTATGGCTACACCTTC	CASRRGSNYGYTF
few	TRBJ1-5	-	TRBV10-3	TGTGCCATCAGTGAGTCGTGGGCGGGTAGCAATCAGCCCCAGCATTTT	CAISESWAGSNQPQHF
few	TRBJ1-1	-	TRBV4-1	TGCGCCAGCAGGCACAGGGCTATGAACACTGAAGCTTTCTTT	CASRHRAMNTEAFF
few	TRBJ2-5	TRBD1	TRBV9	TGTGCCAGCAGCCCCCGGACAGGGGTTGAGACCCAGTACTTC	CASSPRTGVETQYF
few	TRBJ1-5	TRBD1	TRBV28	TGTGCCAGCCGCTTGGGACAGGGGCACAATCAGCCCCAGCATTTT	CASRLGQGHNQPQHF
few	TRBJ1-5	-	TRBV11-2	TGTGCCAGCAGCTTCGCAGGGGATCAGCCCCAGCATTTT	CASSFAGDQPQHF
few	TRBJ1-4	-	TRBV6-1	TGTGCCAGCAGTGAAGAAATGGCAGGGAATAATGAAAAACTGTTTTTT	CASSEEMAGNNEKLFF
-	TRBJ2-7	TRBD2	TRBV5-1	TGCGCCAGCAGTTCGGGACTAGCCTACCTTGTCGAGCAGTACTTC	CASSSGLAYLVEQYF
-	TRBJ1-1	-	TRBV29-1	TGCAGCGTTGGACTTATGAACACTGAAGCTTTCTTT	CSVGLMNTEAFF
-	TRBJ1-1	-	TRBV5-1	TGCGCCAGCAGCCCGGGGAAGAACACTGAAGCTTTCTTT	CASSPGKNTEAFF
few	TRBJ1-1	-	TRBV7-8	TGTGCCAGCAGCCTTAGAGGGGTGAACACTGAAGCTTTCTTT	CASSLRGVNTEAFF
-	TRBJ1-4	-	TRBV5-4	TGTGCCAGCAGCTTGGCCGTCACAGCCGAGAGTGAAAAACTGTTTTTT	CASSLAVTAESEKLFF
many	TRBJ2-4	TRBD2	TRBV10-3	TGTGCCATCAGTGAGCTCTTACTAGCGGCAAAAAACATTCAGTACTTC	CAISELLLAAKNIQYF
-	TRBJ1-2	-	TRBV25-1	TGTGCCAGCAGTGCTGGGGACTATGGCTACACCTTC	CASSAGDYGYTF
-	TRBJ2-7	-	TRBV10-3	TGTGCCATCAGTGACGGGGCAAGGGGAACGTACGAGCAGTTCTGGAACTTC	CAISDGARGTYEQFWNF
-	TRBJ2-3	-	TRBV19	TGTGCCAGTAGTATTGGGATCACAGATACGCAGTATTTT	CASSIGITDTQYF
few	TRBJ2-7	TRBD2	TRBV19	TGTGCCAGTAGTGACGGGACTAGCGGGGGCGAGCAGTACTTC	CASSDGTSGGEQYF
few	TRBJ1-1	-	TRBV7-3	TGTGCCAGCAGCTTAACGCCGCAGGGAAGCACTGAAGCTTTCTTT	CASSLTPQGSTEAFF
-	TRBJ1-6	-	TRBV14	TGTGCCAGCAGCAAAAGCCCCAGGGCTAATTCACCCCTCCACTTT	CASSKSPRANSPLHF
-	TRBJ1-1	-	TRBV5-1	TGCGCCAGCAGCTTGGCGGGGGGGTCTGACACTGAAGCTTTCTTT	CASSLAGGSDTEAFF
few	TRBJ2-5	TRBD1	TRBV9	TGTGCCAGCAGCGAGGGGACAGGGGGCATGGGAACCCAGTACTTC	CASSEGTGGMGTQYF
few	TRBJ2-3	TRBD1	TRBV5-1	TGCGCCAGCAGCTTAAACCGGGACAGGGTCACAGATACGCAGTATTTT	CASSLNRDRVTDTQYF
few	TRBJ1-3	-	TRBV30	TGTGCCTGGAGTAGGCAGGCTGGAAACACCATATATTTT	CAWSRQAGNTIYF
-	TRBJ2-3	TRBD2	TRBV10-3	TGTGCCATCAGTCCCAACCCCGGGACTAGCGGTTCATCGGATACGCAGTATTTT	CAISPNPGTSGSSDTQYF
-	TRBJ2-5	-	TRBV5-1	TGCGCCAGCAGCGCCGGTTCCCAAGAGACCCAGTACTTC	CASSAGSQETQYF
few	TRBJ1-1	TRBD1	TRBV30	TGTGCCTGGACCAGGGACAGGGTAGGGTTCACTGAAGCTTTCTTT	CAWTRDRVGFTEAFF
few	TRBJ2-5	-	TRBV5-4	TGTGCCAGCAGCTGGGACTGGCAAGAGACCCAGTACTTC	CASSWDWQETQYF
few	TRBJ2-1	-	TRBV7-2	TGTGCCAGCAGCTTATACTCCGCCAATGAGCAGTTCTTC	CASSLYSANEQFF
-	TRBJ1-1	-	TRBV6-5	TGTGCCAGCACGGGGAGGGCAGACACTGAAGCTTTCTTT	CASTGRADTEAFF
-	TRBJ1-1	-	TRBV30	TGTGCCTGGGCGACACGGATGAACACTGAAGCTTTCTTT	CAWATRMNTEAFF